This T cell receptor (beta chain) was observed in a study of cytomegalovirus exposure and HLA in healthy donors (dated by TCRdb to about 2017). Regarding the research as a whole: An earlier analysis of roughly 500 of the donors reported 250 to 300 Gb of sequence data and around 100 million unique TCR beta sequences obtained from about 179 million T cells. An early release that covered 500 to 800 HLA-typed donors contained approximately 320 gigabases of sequencing data and around 85 million unique TCR sequences. A later genetic analysis used genome-wide SNP genotypes for 398 of the 666 donors, treating that subset as a discovery cohort. Of the roughly 400 genotyped donors, approximately 83% fell in the genetic ancestry cluster associated with self-reported Caucasian donors. The number of donors typed differed by locus, with 629-630 for A, B, C, DRB1 and DQB1, over 500 for DQA1, 600 to 610 for DPA1, and roughly 450 for DPB1. The T cell repertoires of 666 subjects were profiled by immunosequencing and related to cytomegalovirus serostatus. All discovery cohort repertoires had been generated on a single sequencing platform. About 5 DR-DQ haplotypes were handled as single units for association and clustering, since linkage in the cohort was strong. Among 300 to 450 genotyped donors of the cohort, an average of around 240,000 unique TCR beta nucleotide sequences were sequenced per donor, roughly 18% of them non-productive. The study was designed to test whether signatures of past pathogen exposure could be identified by cataloging public T cell receptors. Rather than drawing on any new phenotypic data, the later analysis identified candidate immune exposures from TCR beta sequences and the way those sequences occurred across donors. To study patterns of TCR occurrence, a later analysis re-analyzed previously published TCR beta repertoires from 500 to 850 donors and added high-resolution HLA genotyping. Alongside the repertoire data, information on donor age, sex, ethnicity and CMV serostatus was compiled. HLA typing covered class I and class II loci at four-digit resolution. An earlier analysis of roughly 600 of the donors used high-throughput TCR beta sequencing to judge whether each TCR beta V gene segment behaved as functional or pseudogenic. Besides the first cohort of around 700 subjects, a separate validation cohort made up of 120 different subjects was used. High-throughput TCR immunosequencing, statistical association of individual TCRs with disease status, and machine learning were combined to predict cytomegalovirus infection status. What the study reported, not specific to this receptor: Linkage disequilibrium might explain the correlated functional status among segregating V segments, but an unknown experimental factor could not be ruled out. Compared with the roughly 720-donor mean, donors in an Asian-associated ancestry cluster had fewer N-insertions in productive TCRs, according to a later genetic analysis. According to a later analysis, most CMV-associated TCR beta chains appeared to be HLA-restricted, and the HLA associations seemed to be driven largely by CMV exposure. In this cohort, only TCR beta chains were sequenced, and detectable features were limited by the absence of alpha or paired-chain data. A later analysis found that HLA-associated TCR beta chains were more clonally expanded and had lower generation probabilities than equally common non-associated chains. Several of the top co-occurrence clusters appeared to be linked to parvovirus B19, influenza, CMV and Epstein-Barr virus, according to a later analysis. Across donors, most TCR sequences were observed very rarely, whereas some public TCRs were present in many individuals. V-gene and J-gene trimming of TCR beta chains was associated with a missense DCLRE1C variant in a later genetic analysis, and the association was replicated in an independent cohort. In vitro tests confirmed that a few of the cytomegalovirus-associated TCR beta chains recognize cytomegalovirus antigens. In a later analysis, the rate of TCR association differed among HLA loci, with DRB1 alleles having the most associated TCRs and HLA-C alleles having the fewest. The classifier was reported to diagnose cytomegalovirus status with high specificity and sensitivity in both the original and validation cohorts. In an earlier analysis of 500 to 650 of the donors, most TCR beta V segments appeared in productive rearrangements about 90% or about 30% of the time, broadly matching IMGT annotations. Because HLA typing was unavailable for some donors at each locus, only the typed subset was used in association tests. Strong co-occurrence of HLA alleles, especially DR and DQ, made assigning TCR associations to individual alleles difficult. For the cohort, immune exposure information was limited to CMV serostatus. The earlier analysis of some 540 of the donors excluded fewer than 20 rarely observed V segments, including chromosome 9 orphons, because counts were too low. At a false discovery rate of 0.05, a later analysis linked 15,000 to 20,000 TCR beta sequences to specific HLA alleles. A further reported finding was that TCR beta sequences accurately predicted the HLA-A and HLA-B alleles for most subjects in the first cohort. Sequencing depth was assumed to be roughly uniform across donors in the presence/absence analyses, though that assumption may not hold. Because the 87-base-pair reads could not distinguish some IMGT-functional V segments, including TRBV6-2 and TRBV6-3, those segments were excluded. A cluster of highly shared sequence variants was judged likely to be a technical artifact of the sequencing pipeline. The authors suggested that the approach could potentially be extended to other disease states and immunological phenotypes. A total of about 180 TCR beta chains were listed by the study as associated with cytomegalovirus.

Trimming removed 4 bases from V and 7 bases from J, leaving 13 bases between the germline ends. The germline V gene sets CDR1 to SGHTA and CDR2 to FQGNSA. Taken from cysteine to phenylalanine, the CDR3 has 13 residues. This entry keeps only the CDR3 DNA: 39 bases, framed from base 1. Receptors were amplified or captured by the immunoSEQ multiplex PCR assay. For the multiplex PCR, a mixture combining 60 forward primers for TCR Vbeta segments and 13 reverse primers for TCR Jbeta segments was used. The CDR3 region of rearranged TCR beta genes was amplified from genomic DNA with a multiplex PCR assay. The Illumina HiSeq System was used to sequence the amplified TCR beta libraries as 87-base-pair reads. The published analysis was carried out like this. Across the roughly 600 repertoires, a later analysis counted approximately 75 million unique TCR beta chains, 9.5 million to 12 million of which were shared by at least two donors. Raw reads were error-corrected and collapsed into unique sequences with a nearest-neighbor algorithm that merged closely related sequences to remove PCR and sequencing errors. Alignment of CDR3 sequences to IMGT reference sequences was used to assign V, D and J gene segments. Each retained sequence needed at least a six-nucleotide match to both a V gene segment and a J gene segment. A rearrangement was called productive if the CDR3 had no stop codons and remained in frame with V and J, and every other rearrangement was called non-productive. Following IMGT convention, CDR3 was defined as the stretch from the second conserved V-encoded cysteine to the conserved J-encoded phenylalanine. The earlier analysis of fewer than 750 of the donors excluded sequences that lacked an unambiguous match to a single V gene segment. An earlier analysis of just under 600 of the donors called V segments functional above 56.7% productive rearrangements and segregating when the between-donor standard deviation exceeded 5%. To diagnose cytomegalovirus status from the catalog of TCR beta chain sequences, a statistical classification framework was built. In a later analysis, V and J genes were assigned by comparing TCR nucleotide sequences against IMGT/GENE-DB human TR gene sequences. A later analysis assigned CDR3 sequences and most-parsimonious VDJ recombination scenarios with the TCRdist pipeline. A later analysis defined each TCR beta chain by its CDR3 amino acid sequence plus V-gene family, and excluded reads lacking a unique V-gene family. A later analysis removed 500 to 650 highly shared, low-generation-probability nucleotide sequences to deal with suspected cross-contamination and a sequencing artifact. In a later analysis, a clonal expansion index for each public chain was calculated from normalized within-repertoire ranks of inferred template counts. In a later analysis, generation probabilities were computed with a VDJ recombination model fitted to out-of-frame rearrangements, and the resulting probabilities were checked against IGoR. A later analysis scored TCR-TCR, TCR-HLA and TCR-CMV co-occurrence with hypergeometric tests, applying a repertoire-size bias correction to TCR pairs. A later analysis estimated false discovery rates by permuting HLA or CMV assignments 20 times. In a later analysis, co-occurring TCRs were grouped with DBSCAN, and TCRdist sequence similarity was added when clustering was performed within HLA-allele-positive subsets. Repertoires with fewer than 30,000 or more than 120,000 public chains, plus five repertoires with anomalous nucleotide sharing, were excluded from co-occurrence clustering. TCRdb mirrors the immuneACCESS table, restricted to in-frame sequences. Some clones are absent from its copies; in checked studies, under half trace to an unresolved V gene, and the reason for the others is unknown. For V, J and clone size, that table is used; D and trimming come from the DNA. In all, the sample holds fewer than 250,000 clones, and over 60% of those were seen once. The ten largest clonotypes hold approximately 2% of the sample.

About this clone: The clone's antigen remains unknown. Base qualities are not at hand, and no much larger clone is one base apart.

The cohort consisted of 600 or so healthy bone marrow donors. Cohort members were all nominally healthy when sampled, although unrecorded immune exposures were likely present. The donor tested CMV seropositive and was one of the 289 seropositive cohort members. Every donor gave a peripheral blood sample, and the peripheral blood mononuclear cells from that sample were used for TCR beta sequencing. Genomic DNA extraction from the blood cell samples was performed with the Qiagen DNeasy Blood Extraction Kit. The sample consisted of PBMCs. The receptor's source is a woman aged 25 to 39 in good health and CMV-seropositive. The chain couples TRBV7-2 to TRBJ1-1, and the D gene may be TRBD1, 5 bases matching. The nucleotides read TGTGCCAGCAGCTGGTACAGGAGCCTTGAAGCTTTCTTT. Translated, this gives CASSWYRSLEAFF. The CDR3, completed at both ends by the reference TRBV7-2 and TRBJ1-1 genes, gives the full variable domain GAGVSQSPSNKVTEKGKDVELRCDPISGHTALYWYRQSLGQGLEFLIYFQGNSAPDKSGLPSDRFSAERTGGSVSTLTIQRTQQEDSAVYLCASSWYRSLEAFFGQGTRLTVV.